This section outlines one T cell receptor beta chain sequence together with its context. This sample was included in a study of cytomegalovirus exposure and HLA in healthy donors. The PCR used 60 Vbeta and 13 Jbeta primers. Using immunoSEQ multiplex PCR, the repertoire was profiled, and TCRdb retains in-frame clones only, with some absent. The sample yields about 160,000 clones, roughly three quarters seen once. The V gene's germline CDR1 is SGHTA and CDR2 FQGNSA. The junction had 9 bases not matched to a gene; V was cut back by 1 base and J by 1 base. This CDR3 is built from 18 residues. Sequencing used PBMCs. The gene calls are TRBV7-2 and TRBJ2-7; 11 positions agree with TRBD2. This receptor was identified in a man aged 60-69 years in good health and CMV-seronegative. CDR3 residues: CASSLGMTSGAASYEQYF. CDR3 DNA: TGTGCCAGCAGCTTAGGAATGACTAGCGGGGCGGCTTCCTACGAGCAGTACTTC.